The entry that follows covers one T cell receptor (beta chain) sequence. No antigen is known for it. Clones were sequenced by immunoSEQ multiplex PCR, and TCRdb holds only the in-frame ones, with some missing. The sample includes 120,000 or so clones, over 80% seen only once; the top ten take 13% to 15%. This sample was taken from a study of T cell responses to AZD1222 COVID-19 vaccine. This CDR3 comprises 18 residues. Per the germline V gene, CDR1 is LGHNT and CDR2 is FRNRAP. V shed 3 bases, J shed 0 bases, and the junction held 10 bases outside the gene matches. Notes on the study in general: AZD1222 recipients seropositive at baseline numbered only 6 or 7. Repertoire samples came only from after the peak T cell response.

The chain joins TRBV12-5 to TRBJ2-1; 8 positions match TRBD1. Sequencing used peripheral blood, obtained on day 0 of AZD1222 vaccination. This receptor was identified in an adult in good health. The DNA for the CDR3 is TGTGCTAGTGGTTTTTTCACCACCGGGACAGGCTCCTACAATGAGCAGTTCTTC. Translating it yields CASGFFTTGTGSYNEQFF.